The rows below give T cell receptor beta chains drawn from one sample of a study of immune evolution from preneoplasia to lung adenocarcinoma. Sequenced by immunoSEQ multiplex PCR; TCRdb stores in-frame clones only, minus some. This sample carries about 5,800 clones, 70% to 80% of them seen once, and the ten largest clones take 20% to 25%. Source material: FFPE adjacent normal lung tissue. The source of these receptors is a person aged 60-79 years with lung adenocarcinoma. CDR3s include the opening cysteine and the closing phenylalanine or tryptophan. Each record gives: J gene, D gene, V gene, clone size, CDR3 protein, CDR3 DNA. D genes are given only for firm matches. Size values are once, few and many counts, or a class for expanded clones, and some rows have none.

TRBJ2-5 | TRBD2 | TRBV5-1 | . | CASSSLAGGNQETQYF | TGCGCCAGCAGCTCCTTAGCGGGGGGGAACCAAGAGACCCAGTACTTC
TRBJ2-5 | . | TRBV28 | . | CASSRSETQYF | TGTGCCAGCAGCCGTTCGGAGACCCAGTACTTC
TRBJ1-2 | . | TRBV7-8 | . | CASSASLNYGYTF | TGTGCCAGCAGCGCCAGCTTGAACTATGGCTACACCTTC
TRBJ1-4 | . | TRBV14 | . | CASSQMNEKLFF | TGTGCCAGCAGCCAAATGAATGAAAAACTGTTTTTT
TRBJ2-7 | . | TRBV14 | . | CASSQVTGFEQYF | TGTGCCAGCAGCCAAGTGACGGGGTTCGAGCAGTACTTC
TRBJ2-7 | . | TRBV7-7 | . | CASSSRQDSEQYF | TGTGCTAGCAGCTCTCGACAGGATAGCGAGCAGTACTTC
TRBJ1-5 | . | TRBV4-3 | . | CASSQDFSTASRQPQHF | TGCGCCAGCAGCCAAGATTTCTCGACAGCTTCGAGGCAGCCCCAGCATTTT
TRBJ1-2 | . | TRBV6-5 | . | CATSSGSLGYTF | TGTGCCACCTCCTCAGGCTCTCTTGGCTACACCTTC
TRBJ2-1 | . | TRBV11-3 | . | CASSLRSGHNEQFF | TGTGCCAGCAGCTTAAGAAGCGGGCACAATGAGCAGTTCTTC
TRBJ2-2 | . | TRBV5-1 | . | CASSFVVANTGELFF | TGCGCCAGCAGCTTCGTGGTCGCGAACACCGGGGAGCTGTTTTTT
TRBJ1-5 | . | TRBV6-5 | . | CASRTSNQPQHF | TGTGCCAGCAGGACAAGCAATCAGCCCCAGCATTTT
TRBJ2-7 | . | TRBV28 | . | CASRGFPSSYEQYF | TGTGCCAGCCGGGGATTTCCTAGCTCCTACGAGCAGTACTTC
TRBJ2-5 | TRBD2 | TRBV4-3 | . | CASSQASSGGETQYF | TGCGCCAGCAGCCAGGCGAGTAGCGGGGGAGAGACCCAGTACTTC
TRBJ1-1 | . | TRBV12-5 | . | CAITGTPPEAFF | TGTGCTATAACAGGGACCCCCCCTGAAGCTTTCTTT
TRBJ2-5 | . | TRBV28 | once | CASSLWVSGGKETQYF | TGTGCCAGCAGTTTATGGGTCTCGGGCGGTAAAGAGACCCAGTACTTC
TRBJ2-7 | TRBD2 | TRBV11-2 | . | CASSLYLAGAEQYF | TGTGCCAGCAGCTTATACCTAGCGGGGGCCGAGCAGTACTTC
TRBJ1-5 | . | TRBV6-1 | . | CATRTIYSNQPQHF | TGTGCCACCAGGACAATTTATAGCAATCAGCCCCAGCATTTT
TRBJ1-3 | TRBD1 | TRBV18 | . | CASSPGQGASGNTIYF | TGTGCCAGCTCACCCGGACAGGGGGCGAGTGGAAACACCATATATTTT
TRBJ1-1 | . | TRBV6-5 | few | CASSGDTEAFF | TGTGCCAGCAGTGGGGACACTGAAGCTTTCTTT
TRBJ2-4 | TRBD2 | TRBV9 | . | CASSVEGGSSPKNIQYF | TGTGCCAGCAGCGTAGAGGGCGGGAGCTCTCCCAAAAACATTCAGTACTTC
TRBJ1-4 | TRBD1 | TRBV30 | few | CAWSTGDFNEKLFF | TGTGCCTGGAGCACAGGGGATTTTAATGAAAAACTGTTTTTT
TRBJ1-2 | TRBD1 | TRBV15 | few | CATSRDSQGSYGYTF | TGTGCCACCAGCAGAGACTCACAGGGGAGCTATGGCTACACCTTC
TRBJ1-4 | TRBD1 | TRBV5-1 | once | CASSWTGRGTNEKLFF | TGCGCCAGCAGCTGGACAGGGAGGGGTACTAATGAAAAACTGTTTTTT
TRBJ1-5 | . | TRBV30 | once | CAWSRWVGQPQHF | TGTGCCTGGAGTAGATGGGTAGGGCAGCCCCAGCATTTT
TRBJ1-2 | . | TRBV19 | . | CASSRDGKESYGYTF | TGTGCCAGCTCCCGGGACGGTAAAGAAAGTTATGGCTACACCTTC
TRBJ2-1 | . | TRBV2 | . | CASRVEGDEQFF | TGTGCCAGCAGGGTAGAGGGGGATGAGCAGTTCTTC
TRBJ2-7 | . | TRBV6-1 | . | CASSESGLESYEQYF | TGTGCCAGCAGTGAATCGGGCTTGGAATCCTACGAGCAGTACTTC
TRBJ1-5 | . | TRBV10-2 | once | CASSESGGNQPQHF | TGCGCCAGCAGTGAGTCGGGGGGCAACCAGCCCCAGCATTTT
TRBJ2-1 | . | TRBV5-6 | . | CASSLVPGDYNEQFF | TGTGCCAGCAGCTTGGTACCGGGGGACTACAATGAGCAGTTCTTC
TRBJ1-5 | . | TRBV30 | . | CAWSAPGRWNNQPQHF | TGTGCCTGGAGTGCCCCTGGGCGGTGGAACAATCAGCCCCAGCATTTT
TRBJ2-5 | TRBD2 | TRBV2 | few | CASSDARTSGVTQYF | TGTGCCAGCAGTGATGCCCGGACTAGCGGGGTGACCCAGTACTTC
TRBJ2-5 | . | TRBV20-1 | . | CSGSGLGTQYF | TGCAGTGGATCAGGGTTAGGGACCCAGTACTTC
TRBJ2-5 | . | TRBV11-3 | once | CASSLGAQGEGETQYF | TGTGCCAGCAGCTTAGGGGCACAGGGGGAGGGAGAGACCCAGTACTTC
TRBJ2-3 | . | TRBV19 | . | CASSVLGGTRADTQYF | TGTGCCAGTAGTGTGTTGGGAGGCACAAGGGCAGATACGCAGTATTTT
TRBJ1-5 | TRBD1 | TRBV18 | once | CASSPDRGGNQPQHF | TGTGCCAGCTCACCCGACAGGGGAGGCAATCAGCCCCAGCATTTT
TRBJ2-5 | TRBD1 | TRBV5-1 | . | CASSERTGSETQYF | TGCGCCAGCAGCGAAAGGACAGGGTCGGAGACCCAGTACTTC
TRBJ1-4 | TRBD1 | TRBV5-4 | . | CASSPQGGQGAGKLFF | TGTGCCAGCAGCCCCCAGGGGGGACAGGGGGCAGGCAAACTGTTTTTT
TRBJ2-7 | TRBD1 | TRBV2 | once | CASSEKGQFNEQYF | TGTGCCAGCAGTGAAAAGGGACAGTTTAACGAGCAGTACTTC
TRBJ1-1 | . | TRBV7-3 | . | CASSLKRNTEAFF | TGTGCCAGCAGCTTAAAACGGAACACTGAAGCTTTCTTT
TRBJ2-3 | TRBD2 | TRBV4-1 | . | CASSRETLAERGDTQYF | TGCGCCAGCAGCCGAGAAACACTAGCGGAGAGGGGAGATACGCAGTATTTT
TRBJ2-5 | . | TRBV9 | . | CASSAGTTDAVTQYF | TGTGCCAGCAGCGCCGGGACGACCGACGCTGTGACCCAGTACTTC
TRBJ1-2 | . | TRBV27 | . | CASSMEGYYGYTF | TGTGCCAGCAGTATGGAGGGGTACTATGGCTACACCTTC
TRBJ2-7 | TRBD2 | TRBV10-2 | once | CASSEFSGGAEYEQYF | TGCGCCAGCAGTGAATTTAGCGGGGGGGCAGAGTACGAGCAGTACTTC
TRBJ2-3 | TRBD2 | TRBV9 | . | CASSVVGGGTDTQYF | TGTGCCAGCAGCGTAGTCGGCGGGGGTACAGATACGCAGTATTTT
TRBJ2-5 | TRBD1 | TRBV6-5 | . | CASSGFRDRVRSQYF | TGTGCCAGCAGTGGCTTCCGGGACAGGGTCCGTTCCCAGTACTTC
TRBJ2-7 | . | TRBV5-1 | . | CASSPGSYEQYF | TGCGCCAGCAGCCCGGGGTCTTACGAGCAGTACTTC
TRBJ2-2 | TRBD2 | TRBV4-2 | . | CASSQDPQTSGRWTGELFF | TGTGCCAGCAGCCAAGATCCCCAGACTAGCGGGAGATGGACCGGGGAGCTGTTTTTT
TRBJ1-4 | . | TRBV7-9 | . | CASSPGTAEKLFF | TGTGCCAGCAGCCCCGGGACCGCGGAAAAACTGTTTTTT
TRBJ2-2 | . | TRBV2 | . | CASSGSSTGELFF | TGTGCCAGCAGTGGCTCATCCACCGGGGAGCTGTTTTTT
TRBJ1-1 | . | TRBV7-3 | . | CASRSGAEGTEAFF | TGTGCCAGCAGATCAGGGGCCGAGGGGACTGAAGCTTTCTTT
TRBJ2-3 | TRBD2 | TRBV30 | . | CAWSEAGAADTQYF | TGTGCCTGGAGTGAGGCGGGAGCGGCAGATACGCAGTATTTT
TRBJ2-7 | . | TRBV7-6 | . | CASSLGGTVAYEQYF | TGTGCCAGCAGCTTGGGGGGGACAGTAGCCTACGAGCAGTACTTC
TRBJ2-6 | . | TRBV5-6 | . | CASSFSGANVLTF | TGTGCCAGCAGCTTTTCTGGGGCCAACGTCCTGACTTTC
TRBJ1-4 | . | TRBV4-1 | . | CASSQASARYDEKLFF | TGCGCCAGCAGCCAAGCAAGCGCCCGCTATGATGAAAAACTGTTTTTT
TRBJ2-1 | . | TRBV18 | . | CASSPIRFNEQFF | TGTGCCAGCTCCCCCATAAGGTTCAATGAGCAGTTCTTC
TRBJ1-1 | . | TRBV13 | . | CASSLAQGEAFF | TGTGCCAGCAGCTTAGCACAGGGTGAAGCTTTCTTT
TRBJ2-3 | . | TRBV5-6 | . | CASSLGIRLSDTQYF | TGTGCCAGCAGCTTGGGTATTAGATTATCGGATACGCAGTATTTT
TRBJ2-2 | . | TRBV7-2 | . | CASSVGVGTGELFF | TGTGCCAGCAGTGTGGGAGTCGGCACCGGGGAGCTGTTTTTT